The TCR beta chain described here comes from a study of T-cell memory formation after mild COVID-19. Study information: Clustering of TCRs was largely donor specific. Findings of the study overall: Pre-infection memory held some responding clones, suggesting pre-existing cross-reactive T cells responded.

Employing constant-segment primers, 5'RACE generated TCR alpha and TCR beta cDNA libraries bearing sample barcodes and UMIs. TCRdb re-called the 5' RACE reads through MiXCR, storing one row per CDR3 protein. The data show 350,000 to 550,000 distinct CDR3 sequences, over 15% seen once. Regarding this clonotype: Its specificity is not known.

Trimming took off 3 bases at V and 7 bases at J, with 12 bases between the two ends. The CDR3 has 13 amino acids. CDR1 SEHNR and CDR2 FQNEAQ come from the germline V gene (reference sequence). The V call is TRBV7-9, the J call TRBJ1-1; tentative D call: TRBD1 (5 bases). The clonotype originates from a man aged 18-30 years who had mild COVID-19 (a few samples of this study predate the infection). Cell type and time point are not known. The sequencing sample was made of PBMCs or a T cell subset sorted from them (not recorded which). The CDR3 DNA is TGTGCCAGCAGCTTGGGGCTGACCAGTGAAGCTTTCTTT. Protein: CASSLGLTSEAFF.